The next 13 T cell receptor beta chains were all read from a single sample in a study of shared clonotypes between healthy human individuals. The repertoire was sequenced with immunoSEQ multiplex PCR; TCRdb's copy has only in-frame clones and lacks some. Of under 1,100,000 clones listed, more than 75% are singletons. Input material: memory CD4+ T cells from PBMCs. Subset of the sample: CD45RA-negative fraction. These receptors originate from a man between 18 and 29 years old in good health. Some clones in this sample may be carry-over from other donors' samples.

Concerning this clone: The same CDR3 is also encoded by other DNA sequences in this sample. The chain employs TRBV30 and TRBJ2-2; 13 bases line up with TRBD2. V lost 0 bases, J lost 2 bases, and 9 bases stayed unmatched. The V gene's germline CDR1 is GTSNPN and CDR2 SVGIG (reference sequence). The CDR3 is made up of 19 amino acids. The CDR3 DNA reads TGTGCCTGGAGTGTACGGCGACTAGCGGGAGGAATCAACACCGGGGAGCTGTTTTTT. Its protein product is CAWSVRRLAGGINTGELFF.

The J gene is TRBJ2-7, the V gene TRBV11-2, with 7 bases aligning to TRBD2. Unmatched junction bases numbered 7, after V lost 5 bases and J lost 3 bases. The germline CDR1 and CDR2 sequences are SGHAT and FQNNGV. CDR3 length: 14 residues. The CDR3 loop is CASSEGGLGYEQYF. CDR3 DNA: TGTGCCAGCAGCGAGGGAGGGCTGGGCTACGAGCAGTACTTC.

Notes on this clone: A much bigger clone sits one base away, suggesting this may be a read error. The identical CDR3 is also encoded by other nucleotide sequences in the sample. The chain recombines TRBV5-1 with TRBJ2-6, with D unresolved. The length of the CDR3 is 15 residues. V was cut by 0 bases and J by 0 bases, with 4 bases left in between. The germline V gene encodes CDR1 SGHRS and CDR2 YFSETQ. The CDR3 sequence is CASSLGGSGANVLTF. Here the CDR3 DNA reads TGCGCCAGCAGCTTGGGCGGCTCTGGGGCCAACGTCCTGACTTTC.

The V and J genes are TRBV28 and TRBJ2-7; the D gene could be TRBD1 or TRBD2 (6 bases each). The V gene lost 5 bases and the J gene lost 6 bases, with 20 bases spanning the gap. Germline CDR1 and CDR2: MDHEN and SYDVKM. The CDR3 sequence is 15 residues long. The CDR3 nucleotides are TGTGCCAGCAGTCCAACCCCTAGGGGGGCCGGCGAGCAGTACTTC. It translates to CASSPTPRGAGEQYF.

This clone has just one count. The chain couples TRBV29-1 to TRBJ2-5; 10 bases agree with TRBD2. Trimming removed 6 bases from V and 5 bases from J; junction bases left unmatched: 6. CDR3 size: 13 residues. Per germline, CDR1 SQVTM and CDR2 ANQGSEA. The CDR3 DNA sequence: TGCAGCGTCCGGACTAGCGGTGCGGAGACCCAGTACTTC. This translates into CSVRTSGAETQYF.

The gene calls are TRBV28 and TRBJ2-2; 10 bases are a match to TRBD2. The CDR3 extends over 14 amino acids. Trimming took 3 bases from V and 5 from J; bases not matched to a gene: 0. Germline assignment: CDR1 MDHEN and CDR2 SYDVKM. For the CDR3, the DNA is TGTGCCAGCAGTTTGACTAGCGGGACCGGGGAGCTGTTTTTT. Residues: CASSLTSGTGELFF.

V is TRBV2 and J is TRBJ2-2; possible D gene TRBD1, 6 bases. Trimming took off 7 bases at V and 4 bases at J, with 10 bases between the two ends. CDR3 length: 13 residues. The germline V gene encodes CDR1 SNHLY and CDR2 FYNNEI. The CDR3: CASKTDSTGELFF. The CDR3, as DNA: TGTGCCAGCAAGACGGACAGCACCGGGGAGCTGTTTTTT.

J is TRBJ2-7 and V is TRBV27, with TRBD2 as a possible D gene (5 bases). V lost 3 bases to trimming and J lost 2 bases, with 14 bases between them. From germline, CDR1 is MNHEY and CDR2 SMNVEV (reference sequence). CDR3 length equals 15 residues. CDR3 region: CASSFQRGSPYEQYF. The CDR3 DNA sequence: TGTGCCAGCAGTTTTCAAAGAGGGAGCCCCTACGAGCAGTACTTC.

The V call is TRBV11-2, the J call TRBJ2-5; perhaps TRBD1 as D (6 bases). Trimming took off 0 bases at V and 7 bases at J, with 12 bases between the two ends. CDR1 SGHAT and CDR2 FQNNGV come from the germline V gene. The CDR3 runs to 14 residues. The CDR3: CASSLELQGVTQYF. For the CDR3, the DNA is TGTGCCAGCAGCTTAGAACTACAGGGAGTGACCCAGTACTTC. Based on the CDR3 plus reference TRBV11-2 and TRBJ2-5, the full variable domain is EAGVAQSPRYKIIEKRQSVAFWCNPISGHATLYWYQQILGQGPKLLIQFQNNGVVDDSQLPKDRFSAERLKGVDSTLKIQPAKLEDSAVYLCASSLELQGVTQYFGPGTRLLVL.

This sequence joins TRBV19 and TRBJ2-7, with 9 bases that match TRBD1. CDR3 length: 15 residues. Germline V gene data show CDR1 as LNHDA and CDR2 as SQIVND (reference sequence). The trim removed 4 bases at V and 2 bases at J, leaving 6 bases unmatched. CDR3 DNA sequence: TGTGCCAGTAGTAGAGGGACAGGGAGGACCTACGAGCAGTACTTC. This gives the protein CASSRGTGRTYEQYF.

Here the CDR3 reads CATSRKGRGQVTNEKLFF. CDR3 coding DNA: TGTGCCACCAGCCGAAAGGGTAGGGGGCAGGTCACTAATGAAAAACTGTTTTTT. The rearrangement links TRBV15 to TRBJ1-4; 7 bases line up with TRBD1. CDR1 and CDR2 (germline): LNHNV, YYDKDF (reference sequence). V lost 5 bases to trimming and J lost 2 bases; unmatched junction nucleotides: 14. The CDR3 has 18 residues.

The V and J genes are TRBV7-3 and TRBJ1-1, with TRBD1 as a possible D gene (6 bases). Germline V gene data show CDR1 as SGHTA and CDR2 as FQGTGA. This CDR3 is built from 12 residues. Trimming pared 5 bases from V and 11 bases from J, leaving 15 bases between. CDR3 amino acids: CASSLQGSEAFF. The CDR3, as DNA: TGTGCCAGCAGCCTGCAGGGGAGCGAGGCTTTCTTT.

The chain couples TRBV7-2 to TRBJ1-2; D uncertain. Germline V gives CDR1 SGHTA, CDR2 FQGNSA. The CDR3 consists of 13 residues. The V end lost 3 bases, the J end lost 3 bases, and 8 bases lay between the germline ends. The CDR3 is CASSFFSDYGYTF. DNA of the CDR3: TGTGCCAGCAGCTTCTTTTCGGACTATGGCTACACCTTC. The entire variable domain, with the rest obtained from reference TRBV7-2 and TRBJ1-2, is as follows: GAGVSQSPSNKVTEKGKDVELRCDPISGHTALYWYRQSLGQGLEFLIYFQGNSAPDKSGLPSDRFSAERTGGSVSTLTIQRTQQEDSAVYLCASSFFSDYGYTFGSGTRLTVV.